This T cell receptor beta chain stems from a study of Ad26.COV2.S vaccination and SARS-CoV-2 variants. Across the study: Administration of Ad26.COV2.S was intramuscular, either once or twice 56 days apart.

Notes on the study in general: TCR breadth and depth estimates may have understated total T cell responses.

Germline loops: CDR1 LNHDA, CDR2 SQIVND (reference sequence). The CDR3 runs 15 residues. Trimming took 5 bases from V and 5 from J; bases not matched to a gene: 9. Treatment denoted: roughly 20 received Ad26.COV2.S at low or high dose, single or two shots; about 5 received placebo; per-sample allocation not given. Collection of the samples took place on day 63 after the first injection of vaccine or placebo. Expression of Wuhan-strain SARS-CoV-2 spike came from the Ad26 vector that formed the vaccine. A remark on this clone: Antigen: not known.

Clones were read by immunoSEQ multiplex PCR, and TCRdb kept only the in-frame ones, dropping some. Seen here are 350,000 to 450,000 clones, 70% to 90% observed once, and the top ten hold around 3%. The receptor comes from a person between 18 and 65 years old who received the Ad26.COV2.S COVID-19 vaccine or a placebo. Sequencing used peripheral blood, obtained in a trial of Ad26.COV2.S vaccine versus placebo. This chain links TRBV19 with TRBJ1-1; 9 bases fit TRBD1. CDR3 nucleotides: TGTGCCAGTAGTGCCGACAGGGGGGTTAGGACTGAAGCTTTCTTT. Its protein is CASSADRGVRTEAFF.